These T cell receptor beta chains were read from a single sample in a study of T cell responses to AZD1222 COVID-19 vaccine. The protocol was immunoSEQ multiplex PCR, while the TCRdb copy is restricted to in-frame clones and leaves out a portion. The sample has some 130,000 clones, 84% seen once. Source: peripheral blood, taken on day 0 of AZD1222 vaccination. These TCRs come from an adult in good health. CDR3s include the opening cysteine and the closing phenylalanine or tryptophan. The order of the fields is D gene, clone size, J gene, V gene, CDR3 protein, CDR3 DNA. D genes are given only for firm matches. Some rows mark clone size as missing; the rest say once, few, many or name a class of expanded clone.

d_gene: TRBD1; abundance: NA; j_gene: TRBJ2-5; v_gene: TRBV7-8; CDR3aa: CASSPHRGTETQYF; CDR3nt: TGTGCCAGCAGCCCACACAGGGGTACGGAGACCCAGTACTTC
d_gene: NA; abundance: NA; j_gene: TRBJ1-2; v_gene: TRBV5-1; CDR3aa: CASSLGDSYGYTF; CDR3nt: TGCGCCAGCAGCTTAGGAGACTCCTATGGCTACACCTTC
d_gene: TRBD1; abundance: NA; j_gene: TRBJ1-2; v_gene: TRBV2; CDR3aa: CASRRGTGGPYGYTF; CDR3nt: TGTGCCAGCAGGAGGGGGACAGGGGGGCCCTATGGCTACACCTTC
d_gene: TRBD1; abundance: few; j_gene: TRBJ1-2; v_gene: TRBV6-5; CDR3aa: CASRLGQGLYGYTF; CDR3nt: TGTGCCAGCAGGCTTGGACAGGGACTCTATGGCTACACCTTC
d_gene: NA; abundance: NA; j_gene: TRBJ1-2; v_gene: TRBV2; CDR3aa: CASVGSGGRGYGYTF; CDR3nt: TGTGCCAGCGTGGGGTCGGGTGGAAGGGGGTATGGCTACACCTTC
d_gene: NA; abundance: NA; j_gene: TRBJ1-6; v_gene: TRBV5-4; CDR3aa: CASRDSSGNSPLHF; CDR3nt: TGTGCCAGCAGAGACAGTAGCGGGAATTCACCCCTCCACTTT
d_gene: TRBD1; abundance: NA; j_gene: TRBJ1-5; v_gene: TRBV28; CDR3aa: CASRSTGGNQPQHF; CDR3nt: TGTGCCAGCAGATCAACAGGGGGCAATCAGCCCCAGCATTTT
d_gene: TRBD1; abundance: NA; j_gene: TRBJ1-2; v_gene: TRBV5-4; CDR3aa: CASRPQGGQGAGGYTF; CDR3nt: TGTGCCAGCAGACCGCAGGGCGGACAGGGGGCGGGGGGCTACACCTTC
d_gene: NA; abundance: NA; j_gene: TRBJ2-6; v_gene: TRBV19; CDR3aa: CASRPPGSGANVLTF; CDR3nt: TGTGCCAGTAGGCCCCCAGGGTCTGGGGCCAACGTCCTGACTTTC
d_gene: NA; abundance: NA; j_gene: TRBJ1-5; v_gene: TRBV6-4; CDR3aa: CAISLTMTDGSNQPQHF; CDR3nt: TGTGCCATCTCACTTACCATGACTGATGGATCCAATCAGCCCCAGCATTTT
d_gene: NA; abundance: NA; j_gene: TRBJ1-6; v_gene: TRBV27; CDR3aa: CASSFLNSPLHF; CDR3nt: TGTGCCAGCAGTTTCCTAAATTCACCCCTCCACTTT
d_gene: TRBD1; abundance: NA; j_gene: TRBJ2-7; v_gene: TRBV6-1; CDR3aa: CASSDRTRDRIYEQYF; CDR3nt: TGTGCCAGCAGTGACCGCACCCGGGACAGGATTTACGAGCAGTACTTC
d_gene: NA; abundance: NA; j_gene: TRBJ2-6; v_gene: TRBV28; CDR3aa: CASSFDGTGANVLTF; CDR3nt: TGTGCCAGCAGTTTCGATGGTACTGGGGCCAACGTCCTGACTTTC
d_gene: TRBD1; abundance: NA; j_gene: TRBJ2-7; v_gene: TRBV7-2; CDR3aa: CASSLGQGVGYEQYF; CDR3nt: TGTGCCAGCAGCTTAGGACAGGGAGTAGGGTACGAGCAGTACTTC
d_gene: NA; abundance: NA; j_gene: TRBJ1-2; v_gene: TRBV3-1/TRBV3-2; CDR3aa: CASSQEGIGGYTF; CDR3nt: TGTGCCAGCAGCCAAGAGGGGATAGGGGGCTACACCTTC
d_gene: TRBD2; abundance: NA; j_gene: TRBJ2-5; v_gene: TRBV7-2; CDR3aa: CASSRPLWEGRQTQYF; CDR3nt: TGTGCCAGCAGCCGCCCTCTTTGGGAGGGACGACAGACCCAGTACTTC
d_gene: TRBD1; abundance: NA; j_gene: TRBJ1-4; v_gene: TRBV7-9; CDR3aa: CASSPRRGANEKLFF; CDR3nt: TGTGCCAGCAGCCCTCGCAGGGGGGCTAATGAAAAACTGTTTTTT
d_gene: TRBD2; abundance: NA; j_gene: TRBJ2-3; v_gene: TRBV2; CDR3aa: CASKIRSGGRTDTQYF; CDR3nt: TGTGCCAGCAAAATACGGAGCGGGGGGCGCACAGATACGCAGTATTTT
d_gene: NA; abundance: NA; j_gene: TRBJ1-1; v_gene: TRBV2; CDR3aa: CASSRERQNTEAFF; CDR3nt: TGTGCCAGCAGTAGGGAGCGGCAGAACACTGAAGCTTTCTTT
d_gene: NA; abundance: NA; j_gene: TRBJ2-3; v_gene: TRBV30; CDR3aa: CAWSVGWGNTLSTDTQYF; CDR3nt: TGTGCCTGGAGTGTCGGGTGGGGCAACACTCTGAGCACAGATACGCAGTATTTT
d_gene: NA; abundance: NA; j_gene: TRBJ2-7; v_gene: TRBV7-2; CDR3aa: CASSWGTPSYEQYF; CDR3nt: TGTGCCAGCAGCTGGGGGACGCCTTCCTACGAGCAGTACTTC
d_gene: NA; abundance: NA; j_gene: TRBJ1-1; v_gene: TRBV5-1; CDR3aa: CASSQDSYTEAFF; CDR3nt: TGCGCCAGCAGCCAGGACAGTTACACTGAAGCTTTCTTT
d_gene: NA; abundance: NA; j_gene: TRBJ1-4; v_gene: TRBV2; CDR3aa: CARASGQGNEKLFF; CDR3nt: TGTGCCAGGGCCAGCGGGCAGGGTAATGAAAAACTGTTTTTT
d_gene: TRBD2; abundance: NA; j_gene: TRBJ2-3; v_gene: TRBV11-2; CDR3aa: CASSSGTSDTDTQYF; CDR3nt: TGTGCCAGCAGTTCCGGGACTAGCGACACAGATACGCAGTATTTT
d_gene: TRBD1; abundance: NA; j_gene: TRBJ2-3; v_gene: TRBV5-1; CDR3aa: CASSPPDRSSTDTQYF; CDR3nt: TGCGCCAGCAGCCCCCCGGACAGGTCTAGCACAGATACGCAGTATTTT
d_gene: NA; abundance: few; j_gene: TRBJ1-3; v_gene: TRBV6-5; CDR3aa: CASTSDTSGNTIYF; CDR3nt: TGTGCCAGCACCTCTGACACGTCTGGAAACACCATATATTTT
d_gene: TRBD2; abundance: NA; j_gene: TRBJ2-1; v_gene: TRBV29-1; CDR3aa: CSVNGGVRHLTASEQFF; CDR3nt: TGCAGCGTGAACGGGGGGGTGCGGCATTTAACCGCGAGTGAGCAGTTCTTC